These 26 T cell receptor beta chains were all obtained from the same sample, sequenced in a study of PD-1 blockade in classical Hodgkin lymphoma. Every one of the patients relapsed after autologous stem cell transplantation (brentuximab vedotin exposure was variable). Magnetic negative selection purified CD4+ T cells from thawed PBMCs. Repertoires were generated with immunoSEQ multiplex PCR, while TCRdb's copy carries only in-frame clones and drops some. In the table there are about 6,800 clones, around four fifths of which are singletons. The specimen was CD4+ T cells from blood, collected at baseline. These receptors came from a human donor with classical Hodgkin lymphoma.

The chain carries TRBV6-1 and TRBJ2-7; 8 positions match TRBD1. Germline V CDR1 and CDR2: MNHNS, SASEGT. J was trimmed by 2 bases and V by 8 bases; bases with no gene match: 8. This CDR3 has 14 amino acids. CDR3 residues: CASLPRDRPYEQYF. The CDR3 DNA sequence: TGTGCCAGCCTCCCCCGGGACAGGCCCTACGAGCAGTACTTC.

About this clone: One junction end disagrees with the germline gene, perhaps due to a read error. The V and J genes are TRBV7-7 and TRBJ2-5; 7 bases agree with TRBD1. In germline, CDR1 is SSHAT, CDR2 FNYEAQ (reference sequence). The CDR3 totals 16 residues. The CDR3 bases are TGTGCTAGCAGCGCGGCCTGGCGGGCAGGGGGAGAGACCCAGTACTTC. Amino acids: CASSAAWRAGGETQYF.

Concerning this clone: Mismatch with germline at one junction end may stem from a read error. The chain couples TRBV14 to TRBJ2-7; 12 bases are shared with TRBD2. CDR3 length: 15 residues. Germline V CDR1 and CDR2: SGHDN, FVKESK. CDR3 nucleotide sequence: TGTGCCAGCAGCCGCGGACTAGCGGGGACTTACGGGCAGTACTTC. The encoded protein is CASSRGLAGTYGQYF.

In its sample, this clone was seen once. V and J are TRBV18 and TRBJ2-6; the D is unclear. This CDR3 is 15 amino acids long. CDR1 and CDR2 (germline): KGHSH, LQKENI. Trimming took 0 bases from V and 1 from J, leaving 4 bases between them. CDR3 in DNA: TGTGCCAGCTCACCACCCGTTTCTGGGGCCAACGTCCTGACTTTC. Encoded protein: CASSPPVSGANVLTF.

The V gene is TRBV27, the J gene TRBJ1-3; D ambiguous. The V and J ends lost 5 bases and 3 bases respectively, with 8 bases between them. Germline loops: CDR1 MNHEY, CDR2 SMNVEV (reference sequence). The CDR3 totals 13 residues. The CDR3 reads CASSRTSGNTIYF. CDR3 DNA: TGTGCCAGCAGTAGGACGAGTGGAAACACCATATATTTT.

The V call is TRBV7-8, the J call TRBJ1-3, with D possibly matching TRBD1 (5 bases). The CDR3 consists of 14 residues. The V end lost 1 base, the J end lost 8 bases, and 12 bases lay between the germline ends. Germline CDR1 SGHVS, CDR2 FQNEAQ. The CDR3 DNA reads TGTGCCAGCAGCTTAGGGAGGTGGGGGGACACCATATATTTT. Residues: CASSLGRWGDTIYF.

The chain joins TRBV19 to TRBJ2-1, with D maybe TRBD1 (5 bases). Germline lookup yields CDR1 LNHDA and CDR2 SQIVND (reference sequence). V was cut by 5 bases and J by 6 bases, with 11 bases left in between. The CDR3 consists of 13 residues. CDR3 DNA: TGTGCCAGTAGTCCAGGGTATCCCAATGAGCAGTTCTTC. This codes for CASSPGYPNEQFF.

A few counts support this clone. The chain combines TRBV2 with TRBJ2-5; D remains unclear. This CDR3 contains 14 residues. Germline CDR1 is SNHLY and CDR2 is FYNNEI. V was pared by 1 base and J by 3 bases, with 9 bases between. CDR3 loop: CASSEGSFEETQYF. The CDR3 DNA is TGTGCCAGCAGTGAAGGCAGCTTCGAAGAGACCCAGTACTTC.

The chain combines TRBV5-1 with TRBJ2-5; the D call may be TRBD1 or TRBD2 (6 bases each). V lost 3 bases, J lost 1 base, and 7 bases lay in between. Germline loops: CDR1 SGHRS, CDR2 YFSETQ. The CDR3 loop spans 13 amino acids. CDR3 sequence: CASSWGAQETQYF. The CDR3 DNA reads TGCGCCAGCAGCTGGGGGGCCCAAGAGACCCAGTACTTC.

The CDR3: CASSPSGRASNEQFF. The CDR3 region has the DNA TGTGCCAGTTCCCCTAGCGGGAGGGCCTCCAATGAGCAGTTCTTC. This rearrangement joins TRBV6-5 to TRBJ2-1, with TRBD2 identical over 12 bases. The V gene's germline CDR1 is MNHEY and CDR2 SVGAGI. This CDR3 contains 15 residues. The V segment lost 9 bases and the J segment 6 bases; nucleotides outside the gene matches: 9.

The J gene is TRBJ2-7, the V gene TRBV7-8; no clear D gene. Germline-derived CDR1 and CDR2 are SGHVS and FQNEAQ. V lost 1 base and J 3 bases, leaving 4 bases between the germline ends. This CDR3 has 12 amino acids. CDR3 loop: CASSLGVYEQYF. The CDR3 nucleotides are TGTGCCAGCAGCTTAGGGGTCTACGAGCAGTACTTC.

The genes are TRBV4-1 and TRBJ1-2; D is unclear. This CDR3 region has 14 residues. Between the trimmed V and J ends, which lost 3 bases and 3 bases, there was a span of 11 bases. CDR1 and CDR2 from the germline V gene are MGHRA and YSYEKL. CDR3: CASSHKRGDYGYTF. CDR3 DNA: TGCGCCAGCAGCCACAAAAGAGGAGACTATGGCTACACCTTC.

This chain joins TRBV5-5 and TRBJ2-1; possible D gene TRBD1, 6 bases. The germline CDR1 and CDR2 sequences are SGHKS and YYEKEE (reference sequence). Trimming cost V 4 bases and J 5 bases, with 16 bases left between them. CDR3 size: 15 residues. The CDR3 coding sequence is TGTGCCAGCAGCCGTTATCAGGGGTTAGACAATGAGCAGTTCTTC. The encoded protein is CASSRYQGLDNEQFF.

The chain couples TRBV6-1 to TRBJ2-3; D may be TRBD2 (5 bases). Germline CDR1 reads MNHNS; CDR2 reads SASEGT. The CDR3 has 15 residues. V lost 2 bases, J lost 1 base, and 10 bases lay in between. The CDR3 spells CASSEPVGGTDTQYF. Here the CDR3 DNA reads TGTGCCAGCAGTGAACCGGTGGGAGGCACAGATACGCAGTATTTT.

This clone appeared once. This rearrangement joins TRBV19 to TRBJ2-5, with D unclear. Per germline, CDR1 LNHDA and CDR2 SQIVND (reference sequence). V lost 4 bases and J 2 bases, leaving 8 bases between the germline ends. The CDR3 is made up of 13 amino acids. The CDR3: CASSNQKQETQYF. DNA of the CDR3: TGTGCCAGTAGTAATCAGAAACAAGAGACCCAGTACTTC.

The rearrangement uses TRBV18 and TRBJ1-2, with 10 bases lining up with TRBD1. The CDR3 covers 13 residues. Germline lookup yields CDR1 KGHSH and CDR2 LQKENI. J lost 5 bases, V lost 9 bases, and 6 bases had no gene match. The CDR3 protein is CASTGQGRYGYTF. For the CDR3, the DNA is TGTGCCAGTACGGGACAGGGGAGATATGGCTACACCTTC.

The CDR3 DNA reads TGCAGTGCTACTCGGGCCACTGAAGCTTTCTTT. Its protein is CSATRATEAFF. This chain uses TRBV20-1 with TRBJ1-1; D is undetermined. V lost 4 bases and J lost 4, with 7 bases in between. Germline V lookup: CDR1 DFQATT, CDR2 SNEGSKA (reference sequence). The CDR3 has 11 residues.

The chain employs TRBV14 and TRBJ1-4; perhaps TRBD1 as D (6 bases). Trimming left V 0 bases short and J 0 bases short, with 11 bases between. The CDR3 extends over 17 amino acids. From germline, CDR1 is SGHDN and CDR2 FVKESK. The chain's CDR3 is CASSQEVEGATNEKLFF. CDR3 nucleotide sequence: TGTGCCAGCAGCCAAGAGGTAGAGGGGGCAACTAATGAAAAACTGTTTTTT.

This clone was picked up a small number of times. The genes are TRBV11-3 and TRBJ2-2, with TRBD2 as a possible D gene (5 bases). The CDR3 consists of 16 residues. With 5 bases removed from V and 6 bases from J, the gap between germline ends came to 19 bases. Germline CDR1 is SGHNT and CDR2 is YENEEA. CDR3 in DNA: TGTGCCAGCAGCCCCGGTCGGGGTAGCGTGGCCGGGGAGCTGTTTTTT. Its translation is CASSPGRGSVAGELFF.

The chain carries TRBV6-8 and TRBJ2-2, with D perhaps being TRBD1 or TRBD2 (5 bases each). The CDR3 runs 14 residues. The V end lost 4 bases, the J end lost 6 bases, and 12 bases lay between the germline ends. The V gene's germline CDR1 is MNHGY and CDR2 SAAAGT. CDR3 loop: CASSFPGSPGELFF. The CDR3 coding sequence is TGTGCCAGCAGTTTTCCAGGGAGCCCCGGGGAGCTGTTTTTT.

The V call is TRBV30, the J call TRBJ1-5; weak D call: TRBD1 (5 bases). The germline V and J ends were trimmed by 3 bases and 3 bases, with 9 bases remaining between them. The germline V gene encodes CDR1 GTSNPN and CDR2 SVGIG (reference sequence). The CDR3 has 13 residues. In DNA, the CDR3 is TGTGCCTGGAGGGGGCAGCCCAATCAGCCCCAGCATTTT. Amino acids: CAWRGQPNQPQHF.

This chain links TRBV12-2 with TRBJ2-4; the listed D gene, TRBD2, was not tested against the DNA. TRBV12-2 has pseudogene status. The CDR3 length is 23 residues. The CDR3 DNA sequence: TGTGCAAGTCGCTTAGTGGGGGGTTTTTGGGACGAACGGCTACGCTTAGCCAAAAACATTCAGTACTTC. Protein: CASRLVGGFWDERLRLAKNIQYF.

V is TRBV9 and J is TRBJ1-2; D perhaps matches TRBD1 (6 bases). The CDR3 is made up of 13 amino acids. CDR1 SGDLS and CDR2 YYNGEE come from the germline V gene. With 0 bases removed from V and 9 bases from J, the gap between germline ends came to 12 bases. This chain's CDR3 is CASSVGVQGSYTF. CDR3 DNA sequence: TGTGCCAGCAGCGTAGGGGTACAGGGTAGCTACACCTTC.

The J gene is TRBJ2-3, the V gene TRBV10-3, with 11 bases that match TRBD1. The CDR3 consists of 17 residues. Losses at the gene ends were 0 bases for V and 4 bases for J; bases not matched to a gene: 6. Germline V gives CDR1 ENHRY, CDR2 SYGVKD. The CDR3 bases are TGTGCCATCAGTGAGTCATCCGGGACAGGGGGTTCAGATACGCAGTATTTT. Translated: CAISESSGTGGSDTQYF.

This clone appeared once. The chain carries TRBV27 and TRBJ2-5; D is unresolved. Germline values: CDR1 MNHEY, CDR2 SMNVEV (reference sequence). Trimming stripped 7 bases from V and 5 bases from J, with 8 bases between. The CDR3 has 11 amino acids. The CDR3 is CASTPRETQYF. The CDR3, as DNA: TGTGCCAGCACTCCAAGGGAGACCCAGTACTTC.

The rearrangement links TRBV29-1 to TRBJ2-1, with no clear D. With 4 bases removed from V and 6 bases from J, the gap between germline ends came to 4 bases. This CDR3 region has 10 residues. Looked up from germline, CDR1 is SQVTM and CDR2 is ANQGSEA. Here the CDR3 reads CSVGGNEQFF. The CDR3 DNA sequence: TGCAGCGTTGGGGGCAATGAGCAGTTCTTC.